A single sample is the source of the 2 T cell receptor beta chains below, sequenced in a study of T cell responses to AZD1222 COVID-19 vaccine. Generated by immunoSEQ multiplex PCR, the TCRdb table keeps only in-frame clones and is missing some. This table holds 130,000 or so clones, roughly nine tenths found once. The material sequenced was peripheral blood, taken on day 0 of AZD1222 vaccination. The receptor source for this set is an adult in good health.

The chain employs TRBV7-2 and TRBJ1-4; D uncertain. The CDR3 has 14 amino acids. Trimming removed 0 bases at V and 5 bases at J, with 7 bases between. The germline CDR1 and CDR2 sequences are SGHTA and FQGNSA. The CDR3 loop is CASSLARANEKLFF. The CDR3 bases are TGTGCCAGCAGCTTAGCCAGAGCCAATGAAAAACTGTTTTTT. The complete variable domain, with remaining parts taken from reference TRBV7-2 and TRBJ1-4, reads GAGVSQSPSNKVTEKGKDVELRCDPISGHTALYWYRQSLGQGLEFLIYFQGNSAPDKSGLPSDRFSAERTGGSVSTLTIQRTQQEDSAVYLCASSLARANEKLFFGSGTQLSVL.

This CDR3 reads CASSPRAGGEETQYF. In nucleotides, the CDR3 is TGTGCCAGCAGCCCCAGAGCGGGGGGGGAAGAGACCCAGTACTTC. This rearrangement joins TRBV6-5 to TRBJ2-5, with 10 bases fitting TRBD2. J gave up 3 bases and V 6 bases, and 7 bases lay outside the gene matches. Germline CDR1 and CDR2: MNHEY and SVGAGI. This CDR3 is 15 amino acids long.